The 5 T cell receptor beta chains in this list originate from one sample, sequenced in a study of response to subunit inactivated influenza vaccine. Each CDR3 protein gets one entry after TCRdb re-called the RT-PCR reads with MiXCR. Among some 500,000 distinct CDR3 sequences listed, approximately 13% were seen once. The sample here was PBMCs from blood, taken 40 to 50 days after vaccination. Source of these receptors: a man aged 50 to 59 who received an inactivated influenza vaccine.

The rearrangement joins TRBV27 to TRBJ1-2, with 7 bases identical to TRBD1. The CDR3 loop spans 15 amino acids. V was clipped by 0 bases and J by 8 bases; unmatched bases: 9. Germline V gene data show CDR1 as MNHEY and CDR2 as SMNVEV (reference sequence). CDR3 DNA: TGTGCCAGCAGTTTATCCAGACAGGGTTATGGCGGCTACACCTTC. Translating it yields CASSLSRQGYGGYTF.

Regarding this clonotype: Since the CDR3 does not end with the conserved phenylalanine or tryptophan, this likely comes from a read error. Because the CDR3's place on the DNA is in doubt, the DNA is left out and the CDR3 is given as listed by TCRdb. V gene TRBV10-3 combines with J gene TRBJ2-7; the table gives TRBD1 as D, unverified against the DNA. Germline loops: CDR1 ENHRY, CDR2 SYGVKD. The CDR3 sequence runs 11 residues, both termini included. CDR3 protein: CAISGRRLGLD.

There are a few counts of this clonotype. The J gene is TRBJ1-2, the V gene TRBV5-1; weak D call: TRBD1 (5 bases). Trimming removed 4 bases at V and 6 bases at J, with 19 bases between. Germline V gene sequence: CDR1 SGHRS, CDR2 YFSETQ. This CDR3 comprises 15 residues. CDR3 sequence (DNA): TGCGCCAGCAGCCCCACGGCCAGGGCCGAGGATGGCTACACCTTC. Translating it yields CASSPTARAEDGYTF. Full variable domain (missing parts from reference TRBV5-1 and TRBJ1-2): KAGVTQTPRYLIKTRGQQVTLSCSPISGHRSVSWYQQTPGQGLQFLFEYFSETQRNKGNFPGRFSGRQFSNSRSEMNVSTLELGDSALYLCASSPTARAEDGYTFGSGTRLTVV.

This clonotype has a handful of counts. The J gene is TRBJ2-5, the V gene TRBV6-1; perhaps TRBD2 as D (7 bases). Germline V lookup: CDR1 MNHNS, CDR2 SASEGT. The CDR3 has 14 residues. The V end was cut by 6 bases, the J end by 4 bases, with 15 bases between. The CDR3 DNA reads as TGTGCCAGCAGGCAAGCAGGGGAGGGAGAGACCCAGTACTTC. Translating it yields CASRQAGEGETQYF.

This chain uses TRBV24-1 with TRBJ1-1, with D tentatively TRBD1 (6 bases). This CDR3 contains 13 residues. Germline CDR1 reads KGHDR; CDR2 reads SFDVKD. Trimming took off 3 bases at V and 3 bases at J, with 7 bases between the two ends. The CDR3 protein is CATSDPGDTEAFF. The CDR3 nucleotides are TGTGCCACCAGTGATCCAGGGGACACTGAAGCTTTCTTT.